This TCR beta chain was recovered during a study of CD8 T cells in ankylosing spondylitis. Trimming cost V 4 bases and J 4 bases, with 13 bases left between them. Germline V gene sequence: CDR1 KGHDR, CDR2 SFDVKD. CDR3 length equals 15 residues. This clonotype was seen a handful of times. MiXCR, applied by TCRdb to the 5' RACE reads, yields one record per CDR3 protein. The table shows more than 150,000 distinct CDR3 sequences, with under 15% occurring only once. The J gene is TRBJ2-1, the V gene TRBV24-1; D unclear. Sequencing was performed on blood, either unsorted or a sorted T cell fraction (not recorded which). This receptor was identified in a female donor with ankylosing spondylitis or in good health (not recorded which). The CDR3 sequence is CATSEATKIYNEQFF. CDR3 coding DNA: TGTGCCACCAGTGAGGCGACAAAGATTTACAATGAGCAGTTCTTC.